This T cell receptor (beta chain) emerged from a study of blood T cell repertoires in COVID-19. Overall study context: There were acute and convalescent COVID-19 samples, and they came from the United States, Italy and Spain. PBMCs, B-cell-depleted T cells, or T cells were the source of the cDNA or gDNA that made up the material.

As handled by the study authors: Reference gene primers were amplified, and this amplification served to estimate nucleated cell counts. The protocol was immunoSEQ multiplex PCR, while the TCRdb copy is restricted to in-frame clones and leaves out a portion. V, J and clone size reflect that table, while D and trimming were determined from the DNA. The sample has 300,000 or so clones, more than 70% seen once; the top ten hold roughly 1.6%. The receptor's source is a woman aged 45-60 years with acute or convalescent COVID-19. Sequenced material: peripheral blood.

The DNA for the CDR3 is TGTGCCAGCAGCCAACATGGGGCAGGCTACACCTTC. Its translation: CASSQHGAGYTF. The rearrangement uses TRBV2 and TRBJ1-2; D possibly corresponds to TRBD1 (5 bases). Germline CDR1 SNHLY, CDR2 FYNNEI. The CDR3 runs to 12 residues. Trimming removed 6 bases from V and 8 bases from J, with 13 bases in between.